Here is one T cell receptor beta chain with its context. As yet, its antigen is unknown. This entry belongs to a study of follicular helper T cells after annual influenza vaccination. General study results and limits: Only about 9.5-22% of analyzed cells yielded productive TCRB sequences. Plasmablast frequency change correlated with clonality change in ICOS+CD38+ cTfh.

Time point reported: 2014-2015 season, pre-vaccination. The CDR3 is 12 amino acids. The germline V gene has CDR1 SEHNR and CDR2 FQNEAQ (reference sequence). The ends were cut back, 4 bases at V and 6 bases at J, with 8 bases in the middle. Profiling relied on immunoSEQ multiplex PCR, and the TCRdb table lists in-frame clones only, not all of them. The sample has 11,000 to 15,000 clones; 80% to 90% are singletons. The V gene is TRBV7-9, the J gene TRBJ2-3; D call uncertain. The source is an adult who received the influenza vaccine. Sequencing used CXCR5- memory CD4+ T cells sorted from blood, obtained on the day of influenza vaccination. CDR3 residues: CASSSRTDTQYF. The CDR3 region has the DNA TGTGCCAGCAGCTCCCGGACCGATACGCAGTATTTT.